Relative to its sample, the clone carrying this TCR beta chain is medium-sized. The data belong to a study of OX40 agonist ivuxolimab in advanced cancers. Sequenced by immunoSEQ multiplex PCR; TCRdb stores in-frame clones only, minus some. The sample carries roughly 24,000 clones, around 90% recorded once. The CDR3 length is 16 residues. The V gene's germline CDR1 is MNHEY and CDR2 SMNVEV (reference sequence). The germline V and J ends were trimmed by 3 bases and 2 bases, with 17 bases remaining between them. The sequencing used CD4+ or CD8+ T cells sorted from blood, collected in a trial of the OX40 agonist ivuxolimab. The chain recombines TRBV27 with TRBJ2-7; the D gene is possibly TRBD2 (6 bases). This TCR was sampled from an adult with an advanced solid tumor such as melanoma, head and neck, liver or kidney cancer. The CDR3 bases are TGTGCCAGCAGTTTCAGAGATGGAGGGATTACCTACGAGCAGTACTTC. This encodes CASSFRDGGITYEQYF.